These T cell receptor beta chains were read from a single sample in a study of blood T cell repertoires in COVID-19. The table came from immunoSEQ multiplex PCR; TCRdb's copy has only in-frame clones and leaves some out. The sample shows 95,000 or so clones, about 86% of them seen only once. Input material: peripheral blood. All receptors come from a man aged 80 or over with active or convalescent COVID-19. Both conserved end residues are part of each CDR3. Fields, in order: J gene, D gene, V gene, clone size, CDR3 DNA, CDR3 protein. The D gene is left open where the match is weak. Clone size appears in some rows only: once, few, many, or a class for an expanded clone.

j_call: TRBJ1-1; d_call: -; v_call: TRBV6-5; clone_size: -; cdr3_nt: TGTGCCAGCAGTTACTCGGGGGGGCTCTGGAACACTGAAGCTTTCTTT; cdr3_aa: CASSYSGGLWNTEAFF
j_call: TRBJ1-1; d_call: -; v_call: TRBV7-9; clone_size: once; cdr3_nt: TGTGCCAGCAGCTTTCAGGGAAACACTGAAGCTTTCTTT; cdr3_aa: CASSFQGNTEAFF
j_call: TRBJ2-7; d_call: -; v_call: TRBV13; clone_size: -; cdr3_nt: TGTGCCAGCAGCTTCGTTTCGTTAACAGACCACTACGAGCAGTACTTC; cdr3_aa: CASSFVSLTDHYEQYF
j_call: TRBJ1-2; d_call: TRBD1; v_call: TRBV7-2; clone_size: -; cdr3_nt: TGTGCCAGCAGCTCGGCCGGGACAGGGGGCGCTGGGGGCTACACCTTC; cdr3_aa: CASSSAGTGGAGGYTF
j_call: TRBJ2-1; d_call: -; v_call: TRBV28; clone_size: -; cdr3_nt: TGTGCCAGCAGTTCGCTCGGCGGGACGCGGTTCTTC; cdr3_aa: CASSSLGGTRFF
j_call: TRBJ2-2; d_call: TRBD1; v_call: TRBV7-8; clone_size: -; cdr3_nt: TGTGCCAGCAGCCTACAGGGGTTCGGGGAGCTGTTTTTT; cdr3_aa: CASSLQGFGELFF
j_call: TRBJ2-1; d_call: TRBD2; v_call: TRBV11-1; clone_size: -; cdr3_nt: TGTGCCAGCAGCTTAGCGGGAGGGTCCTACAATGAGCAGTTCTTC; cdr3_aa: CASSLAGGSYNEQFF
j_call: TRBJ2-1; d_call: -; v_call: TRBV25-1; clone_size: -; cdr3_nt: TGTGCCAGCAGTGAATCGAACAGTTACAATGAGCAGTTCTTC; cdr3_aa: CASSESNSYNEQFF
j_call: TRBJ2-7; d_call: TRBD2; v_call: TRBV28; clone_size: -; cdr3_nt: TGTGCCAGCAGTATGACTAGCGGCTACGAGCAGTACTTC; cdr3_aa: CASSMTSGYEQYF
j_call: TRBJ2-1; d_call: TRBD1; v_call: TRBV29-1; clone_size: -; cdr3_nt: TGCAGCGTTGGCCGGGACAGGAATCCTAATGAGCAGTTCTTC; cdr3_aa: CSVGRDRNPNEQFF
j_call: TRBJ2-3; d_call: TRBD1; v_call: TRBV28; clone_size: -; cdr3_nt: TGTGCCAGCAGTTACCCGGGACAGCGAGCCGATACGCAGTATTTT; cdr3_aa: CASSYPGQRADTQYF
j_call: TRBJ2-1; d_call: -; v_call: TRBV14; clone_size: -; cdr3_nt: TGTGCCAGCAGCCGATGGAGGTTCGATGAGCAGTTCTTC; cdr3_aa: CASSRWRFDEQFF
j_call: TRBJ2-1; d_call: -; v_call: TRBV12-3/TRBV12-4; clone_size: -; cdr3_nt: TGTGCCAGCAGTTTGGGGGGCTACAATGAGCAGTTCTTC; cdr3_aa: CASSLGGYNEQFF
j_call: TRBJ2-1; d_call: TRBD2; v_call: TRBV5-1; clone_size: -; cdr3_nt: TGCGCCAGCAGCACTGGGACTAGCGGGAGTTTCTACAATGAGCAGTTCTTC; cdr3_aa: CASSTGTSGSFYNEQFF
j_call: TRBJ1-4; d_call: TRBD1; v_call: TRBV6-5; clone_size: few; cdr3_nt: TGTGCCAGCAGCGCGGGACAGGTTAATGAAAAACTGTTTTTT; cdr3_aa: CASSAGQVNEKLFF
j_call: TRBJ1-1; d_call: -; v_call: TRBV9; clone_size: -; cdr3_nt: TGTGCCAGCAGCGTAGCCAGGGGCTCCGAAGCTTTCTTT; cdr3_aa: CASSVARGSEAFF
j_call: TRBJ2-3; d_call: -; v_call: TRBV4-2; clone_size: -; cdr3_nt: TGTGCCAGCAGCCTAGACAGGCTAGATACGCAGTATTTT; cdr3_aa: CASSLDRLDTQYF
j_call: TRBJ2-7; d_call: -; v_call: TRBV4-2; clone_size: medium-sized; cdr3_nt: TGTGCCAGCAGCCAAGTCTGGGGGCCGAGCTCCTACGAGCAGTACTTC; cdr3_aa: CASSQVWGPSSYEQYF
j_call: TRBJ2-3; d_call: TRBD1; v_call: TRBV2; clone_size: -; cdr3_nt: TGTGCCAGCTTTTTGCCAGGGGGTACAGATACGCAGTATTTT; cdr3_aa: CASFLPGGTDTQYF
j_call: TRBJ1-1; d_call: -; v_call: TRBV28; clone_size: -; cdr3_nt: TGTGCCAGCAGTTTACCCCTCGAAACGGTGAAGGCTTTCTTT; cdr3_aa: CASSLPLETVKAFF
j_call: TRBJ2-3; d_call: -; v_call: TRBV2; clone_size: -; cdr3_nt: TGTGCCAGCGGGGGCAGGACGTCGACAGATACGCAGTATTTT; cdr3_aa: CASGGRTSTDTQYF
j_call: TRBJ2-7; d_call: TRBD2; v_call: TRBV18; clone_size: -; cdr3_nt: TGTGCCAGCTCACCGCTAGCGGGAACCCGGGGTTCCTACGAGCAGTACTTC; cdr3_aa: CASSPLAGTRGSYEQYF
j_call: TRBJ1-3; d_call: -; v_call: TRBV25-1; clone_size: -; cdr3_nt: TGTGCCAGCACAGAAACAGGGCACTCTGGAAACACCATATATTTT; cdr3_aa: CASTETGHSGNTIYF
j_call: TRBJ1-3; d_call: TRBD1; v_call: TRBV5-1; clone_size: -; cdr3_nt: TGCGCCAGCAGCTCGACAGGGTTCAACACCATATATTTT; cdr3_aa: CASSSTGFNTIYF
j_call: TRBJ1-1; d_call: -; v_call: TRBV2; clone_size: -; cdr3_nt: TGTGCCAGCAGCGGAGAGGCTGAAGCTTTCTTT; cdr3_aa: CASSGEAEAFF
j_call: TRBJ1-2; d_call: TRBD1; v_call: TRBV6-5; clone_size: -; cdr3_nt: TGTGCCAGCAGTCTAGGGACAGCCATAAAGGGGGACACCTTC; cdr3_aa: CASSLGTAIKGDTF
j_call: TRBJ2-7; d_call: -; v_call: TRBV28; clone_size: -; cdr3_nt: TGTGCCAGCACTCCCCCACCTAGCGAGTCCTACGAGCAGTACTTC; cdr3_aa: CASTPPPSESYEQYF
j_call: TRBJ2-1; d_call: -; v_call: TRBV15; clone_size: -; cdr3_nt: TGTGCCACCAGCCTTCTACTAGAGAATGAGCAGTTCTTC; cdr3_aa: CATSLLLENEQFF
j_call: TRBJ1-1; d_call: -; v_call: TRBV12-3/TRBV12-4; clone_size: -; cdr3_nt: TGTGCCAGCAGTTTAAGGACTTTAGCTTTCTTT; cdr3_aa: CASSLRTLAFF
j_call: TRBJ2-7; d_call: -; v_call: TRBV7-8; clone_size: -; cdr3_nt: TGTGCCAGCAGCTTAGGGACAGCCTCCTACGAGCAGTACTTC; cdr3_aa: CASSLGTASYEQYF
j_call: TRBJ2-1; d_call: -; v_call: TRBV28; clone_size: -; cdr3_nt: TGTGCGTGTTCAGTAACCTACAATGAGCAGTTCTTC; cdr3_aa: CACSVTYNEQFF
j_call: TRBJ1-5; d_call: TRBD1; v_call: TRBV5-1; clone_size: -; cdr3_nt: TGCGCCAGCAGCTTGGCCCCTGGACAGGGGGGTCAGCCCCAGCATTTT; cdr3_aa: CASSLAPGQGGQPQHF
j_call: TRBJ2-3; d_call: TRBD1; v_call: TRBV5-1; clone_size: -; cdr3_nt: TGCGCCAGCAGCCCCGGGACAGGGACAGATACGCAGTATTTT; cdr3_aa: CASSPGTGTDTQYF
j_call: TRBJ2-7; d_call: -; v_call: TRBV18; clone_size: -; cdr3_nt: TGTGCCAGCTCTCCCGGAGGACTCCAGTTCGTGGAGCAGTACTTC; cdr3_aa: CASSPGGLQFVEQYF
j_call: TRBJ2-5; d_call: TRBD2; v_call: TRBV5-4; clone_size: -; cdr3_nt: TGTGCCAGCAGCTCGGGGACTAGCGGATTCCAAGAGACCCAGTACTTC; cdr3_aa: CASSSGTSGFQETQYF
j_call: TRBJ2-2; d_call: TRBD1; v_call: TRBV29-1; clone_size: -; cdr3_nt: TGCAGCGTACGGACAGGGGGCGCGAGATCCGGGGAGCTGTTTTTT; cdr3_aa: CSVRTGGARSGELFF
j_call: TRBJ2-3; d_call: TRBD1; v_call: TRBV29-1; clone_size: -; cdr3_nt: TGCAGCGTTGTGCGGGGACAGGGGTCACAGTATTTT; cdr3_aa: CSVVRGQGSQYF
j_call: TRBJ2-6; d_call: -; v_call: TRBV14; clone_size: -; cdr3_nt: TGTGCCAGCAGCCAAATAACTCCTATGGACAGCCCTGGGGCCAACGTCCTGACTTTC; cdr3_aa: CASSQITPMDSPGANVLTF
j_call: TRBJ2-7; d_call: TRBD2; v_call: TRBV16; clone_size: -; cdr3_nt: TGTGCCAGCAGCCAATCGACGCGGGAGCACGAGCAGTACTTC; cdr3_aa: CASSQSTREHEQYF
j_call: TRBJ2-7; d_call: TRBD1; v_call: TRBV6-2/TRBV6-3; clone_size: -; cdr3_nt: TGTGCCAGCAGTTACGGGGGGACAGGGGGCCCCTACGAGCAGTACTTC; cdr3_aa: CASSYGGTGGPYEQYF
j_call: TRBJ2-1; d_call: -; v_call: TRBV28; clone_size: -; cdr3_nt: TGTGCCAGCAGACCACAGGGTCATGAGCAGTTCTTC; cdr3_aa: CASRPQGHEQFF
j_call: TRBJ1-6; d_call: -; v_call: TRBV3-1/TRBV3-2; clone_size: -; cdr3_nt: TGTGCCAGCAGCCTATCCCCCAGGGGCCTCCATCCAAATTATAATTCACCCCTCCACTTT; cdr3_aa: CASSLSPRGLHPNYNSPLHF
j_call: TRBJ2-1; d_call: -; v_call: TRBV7-2; clone_size: once; cdr3_nt: TGTGCCAGCAGCTCCAGACAAGGCCCCTACAATGAGCAGTTCTTC; cdr3_aa: CASSSRQGPYNEQFF
j_call: TRBJ2-1; d_call: -; v_call: TRBV5-1; clone_size: -; cdr3_nt: TGCGCCAGCAGCCCGAAACAGGGGGCACGACCTACTAGCGGCCCATTCACGGAGCAGTTCTTC; cdr3_aa: CASSPKQGARPTSGPFTEQFF
j_call: TRBJ2-1; d_call: -; v_call: TRBV4-2; clone_size: -; cdr3_nt: TGTGCCAGCAGCCAAGTCGTAGGACTTGAGCAGTTCTTC; cdr3_aa: CASSQVVGLEQFF
j_call: TRBJ1-2; d_call: TRBD1; v_call: TRBV29-1; clone_size: -; cdr3_nt: TGCAGCGTTGATCCACCCGGACAGGTTGGCTACACCTTC; cdr3_aa: CSVDPPGQVGYTF
j_call: TRBJ2-1; d_call: TRBD1; v_call: TRBV4-2; clone_size: -; cdr3_nt: TGTGCCAGCAGCCAAGAGCGTCAGACAGGGGGCACAAATGAGCAGTTCTTC; cdr3_aa: CASSQERQTGGTNEQFF